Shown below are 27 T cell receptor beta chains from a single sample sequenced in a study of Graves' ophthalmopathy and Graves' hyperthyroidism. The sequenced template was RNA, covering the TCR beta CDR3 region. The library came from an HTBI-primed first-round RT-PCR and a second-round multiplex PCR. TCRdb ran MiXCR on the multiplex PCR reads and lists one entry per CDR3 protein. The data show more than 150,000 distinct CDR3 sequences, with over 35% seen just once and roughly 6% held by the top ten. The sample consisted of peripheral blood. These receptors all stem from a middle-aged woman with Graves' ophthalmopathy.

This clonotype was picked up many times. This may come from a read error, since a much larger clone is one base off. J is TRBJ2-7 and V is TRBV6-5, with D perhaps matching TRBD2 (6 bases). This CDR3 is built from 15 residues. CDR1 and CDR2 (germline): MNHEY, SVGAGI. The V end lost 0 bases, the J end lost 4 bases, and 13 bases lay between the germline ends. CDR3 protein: CASSYSAGSGYEQYF. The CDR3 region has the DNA TGTGCCAGCAGTTACTCCGCGGGATCTGGGTACGAGCAGTACTTC.

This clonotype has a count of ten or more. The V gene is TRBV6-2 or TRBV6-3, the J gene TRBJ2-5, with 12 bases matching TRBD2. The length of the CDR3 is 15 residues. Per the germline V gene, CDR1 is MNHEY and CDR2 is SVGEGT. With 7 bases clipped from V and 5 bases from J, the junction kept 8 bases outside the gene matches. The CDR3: CASTPGLAGRETQYF. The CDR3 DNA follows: TGTGCCAGCACTCCGGGACTAGCGGGTCGTGAGACCCAGTACTTC.

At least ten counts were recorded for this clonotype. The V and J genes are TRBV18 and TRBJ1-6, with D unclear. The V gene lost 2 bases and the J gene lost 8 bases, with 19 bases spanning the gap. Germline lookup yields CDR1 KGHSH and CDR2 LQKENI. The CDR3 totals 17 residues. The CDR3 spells CASSPRRPNGYDSPLHF. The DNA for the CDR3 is TGTGCCAGCTCACCAAGGCGGCCCAACGGCTACGATTCACCCCTCCACTTT.

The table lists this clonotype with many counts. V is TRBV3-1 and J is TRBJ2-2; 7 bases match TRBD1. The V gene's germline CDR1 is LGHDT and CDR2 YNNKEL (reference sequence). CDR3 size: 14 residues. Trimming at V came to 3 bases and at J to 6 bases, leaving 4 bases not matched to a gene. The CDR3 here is CASSHRQGSGELFF. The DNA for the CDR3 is TGTGCCAGCAGCCACAGACAGGGTTCCGGGGAGCTGTTTTTT.

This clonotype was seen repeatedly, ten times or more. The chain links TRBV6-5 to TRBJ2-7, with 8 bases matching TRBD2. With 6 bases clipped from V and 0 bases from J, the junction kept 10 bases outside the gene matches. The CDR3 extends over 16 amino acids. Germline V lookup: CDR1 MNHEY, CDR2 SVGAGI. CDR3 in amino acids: CASRAVGGGISYEQYF. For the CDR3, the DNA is TGTGCCAGCAGGGCCGTGGGCGGGGGGATCTCCTACGAGCAGTACTTC.

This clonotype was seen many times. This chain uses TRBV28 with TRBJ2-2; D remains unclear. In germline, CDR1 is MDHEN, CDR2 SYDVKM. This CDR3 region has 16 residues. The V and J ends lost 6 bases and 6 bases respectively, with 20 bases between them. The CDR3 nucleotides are TGTGCCAGCAGACTCGCCAGCGCTACGAATGCCGGGGAGCTGTTTTTT. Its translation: CASRLASATNAGELFF. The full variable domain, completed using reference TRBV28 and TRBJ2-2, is DVKVTQSSRYLVKRTGEKVFLECVQDMDHENMFWYRQDPGLGLRLIYFSYDVKMKEKGDIPEGYSVSREKKERFSLILESASTNQTSMYLCASRLASATNAGELFFGEGSRLTVL.

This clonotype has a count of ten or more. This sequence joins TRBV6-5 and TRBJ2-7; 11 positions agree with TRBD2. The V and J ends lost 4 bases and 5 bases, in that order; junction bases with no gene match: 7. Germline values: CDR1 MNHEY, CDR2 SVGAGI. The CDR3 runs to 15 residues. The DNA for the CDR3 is TGTGCCAGCAGTTCGGCTACTAGCGGGAGAAACGAGCAGTACTTC. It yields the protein CASSSATSGRNEQYF.

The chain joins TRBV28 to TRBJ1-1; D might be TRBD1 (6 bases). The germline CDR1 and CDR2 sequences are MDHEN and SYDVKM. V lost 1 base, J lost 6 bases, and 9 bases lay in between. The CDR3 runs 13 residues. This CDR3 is CASSLLGGPEAFF. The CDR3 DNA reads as TGTGCCAGCAGTTTATTAGGGGGTCCTGAAGCTTTCTTT.

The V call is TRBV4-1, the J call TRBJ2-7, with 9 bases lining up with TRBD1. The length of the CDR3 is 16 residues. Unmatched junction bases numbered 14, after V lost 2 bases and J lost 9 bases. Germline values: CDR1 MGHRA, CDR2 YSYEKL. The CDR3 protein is CASSQNLDRGPRGQYF. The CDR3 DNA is TGCGCCAGCAGCCAAAACCTGGACAGGGGCCCGAGGGGGCAGTACTTC.

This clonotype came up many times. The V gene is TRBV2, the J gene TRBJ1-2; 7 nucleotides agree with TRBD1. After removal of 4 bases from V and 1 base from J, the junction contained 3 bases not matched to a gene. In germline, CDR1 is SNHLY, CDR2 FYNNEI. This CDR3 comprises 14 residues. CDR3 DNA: TGTGCCAGCAGTGGGGACAGCCTTAACTATGGCTACACCTTC. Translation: CASSGDSLNYGYTF.

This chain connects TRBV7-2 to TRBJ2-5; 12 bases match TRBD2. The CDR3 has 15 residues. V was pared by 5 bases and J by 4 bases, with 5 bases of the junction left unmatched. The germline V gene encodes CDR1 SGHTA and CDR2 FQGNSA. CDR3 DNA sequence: TGTGCCAGCAGCGTCGGACTAGCGGGGAGAGAGACCCAGTACTTC. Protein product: CASSVGLAGRETQYF.

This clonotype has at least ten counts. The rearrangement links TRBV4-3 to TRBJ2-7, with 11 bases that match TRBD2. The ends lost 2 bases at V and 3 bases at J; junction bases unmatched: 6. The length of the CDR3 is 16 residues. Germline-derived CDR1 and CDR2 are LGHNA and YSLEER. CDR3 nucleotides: TGCGCCAGCAGCCAAACGATAGCGGGAGGGTTCTACGAGCAGTACTTC. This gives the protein CASSQTIAGGFYEQYF.

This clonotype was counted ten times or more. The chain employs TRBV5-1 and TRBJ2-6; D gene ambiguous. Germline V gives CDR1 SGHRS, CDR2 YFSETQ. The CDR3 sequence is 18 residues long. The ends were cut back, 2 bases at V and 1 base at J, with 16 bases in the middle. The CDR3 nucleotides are TGCGCCAGCAGCTTCATCCCGGGCTCCCAGTCTGGGGCCAACGTCCTGACTTTC. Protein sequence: CASSFIPGSQSGANVLTF.

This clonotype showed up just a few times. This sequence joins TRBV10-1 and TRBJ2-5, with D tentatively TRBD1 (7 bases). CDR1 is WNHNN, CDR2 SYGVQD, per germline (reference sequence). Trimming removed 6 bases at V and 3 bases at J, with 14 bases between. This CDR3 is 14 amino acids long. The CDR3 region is CASSGGGTEETQYF. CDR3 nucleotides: TGCGCCAGCAGCGGTGGAGGGACAGAAGAGACCCAGTACTTC.

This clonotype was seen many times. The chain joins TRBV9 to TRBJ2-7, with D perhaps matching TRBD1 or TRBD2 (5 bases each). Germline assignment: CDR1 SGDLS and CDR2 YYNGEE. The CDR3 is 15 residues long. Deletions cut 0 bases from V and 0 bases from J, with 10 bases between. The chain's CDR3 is CASSVGSGSSYEQYF. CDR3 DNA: TGTGCCAGCAGCGTAGGGTCAGGGAGCTCCTACGAGCAGTACTTC.

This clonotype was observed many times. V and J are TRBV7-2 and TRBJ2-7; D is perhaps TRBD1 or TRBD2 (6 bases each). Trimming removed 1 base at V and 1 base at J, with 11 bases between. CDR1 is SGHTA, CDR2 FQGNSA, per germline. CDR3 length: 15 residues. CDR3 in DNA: TGTGCCAGCAGCTTAGAACGGGGGCAGTCCTACGAGCAGTACTTC. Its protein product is CASSLERGQSYEQYF.

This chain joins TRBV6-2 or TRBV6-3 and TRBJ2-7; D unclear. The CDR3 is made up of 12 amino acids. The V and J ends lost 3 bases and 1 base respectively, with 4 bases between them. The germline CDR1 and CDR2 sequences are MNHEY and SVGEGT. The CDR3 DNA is TGTGCCAGCAGTTATCCATCCTACGAGCAGTACTTC. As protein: CASSYPSYEQYF.

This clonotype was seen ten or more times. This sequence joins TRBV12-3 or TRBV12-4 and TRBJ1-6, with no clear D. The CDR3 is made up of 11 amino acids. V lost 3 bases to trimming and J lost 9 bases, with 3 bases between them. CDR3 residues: CASSFSSPLHF. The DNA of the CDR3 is TGTGCCAGCAGTTTTAGTTCACCCCTCCACTTT.

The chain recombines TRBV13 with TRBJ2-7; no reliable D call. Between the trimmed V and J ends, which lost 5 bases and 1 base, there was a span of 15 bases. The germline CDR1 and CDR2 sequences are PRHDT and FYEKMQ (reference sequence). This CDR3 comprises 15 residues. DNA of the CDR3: TGTGCCAGCAGCCGACGGACGAAACTTTCCTACGAGCAGTACTTC. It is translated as CASSRRTKLSYEQYF.

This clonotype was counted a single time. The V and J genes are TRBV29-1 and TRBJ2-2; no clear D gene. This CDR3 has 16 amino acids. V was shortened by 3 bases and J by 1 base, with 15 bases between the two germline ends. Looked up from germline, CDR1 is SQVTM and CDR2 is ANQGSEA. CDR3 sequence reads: CSVDLGRTENTGELFF. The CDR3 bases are TGCAGCGTTGACCTCGGACGAACCGAGAACACCGGGGAGCTGTTTTTT.

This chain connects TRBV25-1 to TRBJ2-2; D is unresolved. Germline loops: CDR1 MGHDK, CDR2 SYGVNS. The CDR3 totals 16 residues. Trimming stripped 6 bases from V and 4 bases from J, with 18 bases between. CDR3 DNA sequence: TGTGCCAGCAGGGGCTCAGGTGTTTTTGGCACCGGGGAGCTGTTTTTT. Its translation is CASRGSGVFGTGELFF.

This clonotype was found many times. This CDR3 is CASSLSGTVSNQPQHF. The CDR3 nucleotides read TGTGCCAGCAGTTTATCGGGGACGGTTAGCAATCAGCCCCAGCATTTT. The rearrangement uses TRBV27 and TRBJ1-5; the D gene is possibly TRBD1 (5 bases). V was trimmed by 0 bases and J by 0 bases, leaving 9 bases between them. The germline gives CDR1 MNHEY, CDR2 SMNVEV (reference sequence). The CDR3 extends over 16 amino acids.

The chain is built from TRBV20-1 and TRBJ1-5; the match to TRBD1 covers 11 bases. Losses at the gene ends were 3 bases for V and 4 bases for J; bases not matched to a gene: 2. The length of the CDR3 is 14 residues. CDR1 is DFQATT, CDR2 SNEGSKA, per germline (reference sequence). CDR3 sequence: CSARGQGVNQPQHF. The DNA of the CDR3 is TGCAGTGCTAGGGGACAGGGGGTGAATCAGCCCCAGCATTTT.

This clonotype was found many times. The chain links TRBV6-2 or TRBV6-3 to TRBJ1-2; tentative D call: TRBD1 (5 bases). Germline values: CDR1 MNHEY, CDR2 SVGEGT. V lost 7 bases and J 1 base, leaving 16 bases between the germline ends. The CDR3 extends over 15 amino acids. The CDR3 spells CASIPSGGYNYGYTF. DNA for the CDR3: TGTGCCAGCATTCCCAGCGGGGGATATAACTATGGCTACACCTTC.

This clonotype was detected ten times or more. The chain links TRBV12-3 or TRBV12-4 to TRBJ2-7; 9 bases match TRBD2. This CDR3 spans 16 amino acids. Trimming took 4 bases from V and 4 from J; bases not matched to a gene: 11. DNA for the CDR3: TGTGCCAGCAGTTGGGGAGGTAGCGGGAGTAGGTACGAGCAGTACTTC. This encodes CASSWGGSGSRYEQYF.

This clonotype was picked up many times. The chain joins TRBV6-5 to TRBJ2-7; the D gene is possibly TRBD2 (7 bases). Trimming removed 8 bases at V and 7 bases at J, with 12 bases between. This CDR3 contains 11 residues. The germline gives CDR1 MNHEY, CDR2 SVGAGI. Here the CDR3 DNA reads TGTGCCAGCGGGGGGGCGGGAGAGCAGTACTTC. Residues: CASGGAGEQYF.

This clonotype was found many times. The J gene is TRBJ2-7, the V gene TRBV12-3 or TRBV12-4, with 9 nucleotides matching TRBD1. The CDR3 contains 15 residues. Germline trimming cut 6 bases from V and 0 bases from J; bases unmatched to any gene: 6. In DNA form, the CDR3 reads TGTGCCAGCAGACCTACAGGGGGCGGCTCCTACGAGCAGTACTTC. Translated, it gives CASRPTGGGSYEQYF.